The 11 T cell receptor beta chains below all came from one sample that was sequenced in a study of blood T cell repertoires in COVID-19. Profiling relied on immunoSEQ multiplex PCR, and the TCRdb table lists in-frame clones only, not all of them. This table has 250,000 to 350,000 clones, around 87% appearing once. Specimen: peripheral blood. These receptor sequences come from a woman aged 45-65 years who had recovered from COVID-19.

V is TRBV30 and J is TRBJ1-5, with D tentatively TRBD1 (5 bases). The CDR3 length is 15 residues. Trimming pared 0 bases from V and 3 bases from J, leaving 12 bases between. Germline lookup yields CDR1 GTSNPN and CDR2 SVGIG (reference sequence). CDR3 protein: CAWSVRGALNQPQHF. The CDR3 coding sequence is TGTGCCTGGAGTGTACGCGGGGCCCTCAATCAGCCCCAGCATTTT. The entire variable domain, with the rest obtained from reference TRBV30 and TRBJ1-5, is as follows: SQTIHQWPATLVQPVGSPLSLECTVEGTSNPNLYWYRQAAGRGLQLLFYSVGIGQISSEVPQNLSASRPQDRQFILSSKKLLLSDSGFYLCAWSVRGALNQPQHFGDGTRLSIL.

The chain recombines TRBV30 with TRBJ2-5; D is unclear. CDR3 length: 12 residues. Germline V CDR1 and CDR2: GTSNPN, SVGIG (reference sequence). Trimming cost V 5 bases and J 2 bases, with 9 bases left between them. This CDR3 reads CAWSNGQETQYF. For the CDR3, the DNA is TGTGCCTGGTCGAACGGTCAAGAGACCCAGTACTTC. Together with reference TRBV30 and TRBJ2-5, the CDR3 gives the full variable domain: SQTIHQWPATLVQPVGSPLSLECTVEGTSNPNLYWYRQAAGRGLQLLFYSVGIGQISSEVPQNLSASRPQDRQFILSSKKLLLSDSGFYLCAWSNGQETQYFGPGTRLLVL.

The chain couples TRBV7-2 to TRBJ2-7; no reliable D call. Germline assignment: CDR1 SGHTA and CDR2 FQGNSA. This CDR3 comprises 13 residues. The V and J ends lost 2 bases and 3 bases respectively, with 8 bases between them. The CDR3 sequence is CASSLLPVYEQYF. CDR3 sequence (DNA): TGTGCCAGCAGCTTATTGCCAGTCTACGAGCAGTACTTC.

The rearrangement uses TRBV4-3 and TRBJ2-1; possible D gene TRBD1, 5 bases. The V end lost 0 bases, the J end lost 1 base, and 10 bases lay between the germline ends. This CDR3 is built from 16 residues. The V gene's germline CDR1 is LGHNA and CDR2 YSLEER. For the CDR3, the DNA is TGCGCCAGCAGCCAAGATGATCAGGGTTCCTACAATGAGCAGTTCTTC. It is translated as CASSQDDQGSYNEQFF.

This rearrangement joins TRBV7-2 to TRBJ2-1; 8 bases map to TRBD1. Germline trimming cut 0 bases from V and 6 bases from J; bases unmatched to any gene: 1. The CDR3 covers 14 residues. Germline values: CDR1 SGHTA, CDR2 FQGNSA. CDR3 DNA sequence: TGTGCCAGCAGCTTAGCGACAGGGGTCAATGAGCAGTTCTTC. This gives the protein CASSLATGVNEQFF. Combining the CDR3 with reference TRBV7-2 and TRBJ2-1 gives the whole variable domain GAGVSQSPSNKVTEKGKDVELRCDPISGHTALYWYRQSLGQGLEFLIYFQGNSAPDKSGLPSDRFSAERTGGSVSTLTIQRTQQEDSAVYLCASSLATGVNEQFFGPGTRLTVL.

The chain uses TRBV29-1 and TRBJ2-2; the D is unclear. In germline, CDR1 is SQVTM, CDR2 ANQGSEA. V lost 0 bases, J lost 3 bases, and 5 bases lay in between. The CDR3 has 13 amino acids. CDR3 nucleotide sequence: TGCAGCGTTGAAGATCTATACACCGGGGAGCTGTTTTTT. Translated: CSVEDLYTGELFF.

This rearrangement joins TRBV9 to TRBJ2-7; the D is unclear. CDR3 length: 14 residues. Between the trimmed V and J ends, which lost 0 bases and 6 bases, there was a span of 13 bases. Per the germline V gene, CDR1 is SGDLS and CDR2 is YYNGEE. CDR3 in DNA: TGTGCCAGCAGCGTAGGGGCCCAAGCTCCCGAGCAGTACTTC. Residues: CASSVGAQAPEQYF.

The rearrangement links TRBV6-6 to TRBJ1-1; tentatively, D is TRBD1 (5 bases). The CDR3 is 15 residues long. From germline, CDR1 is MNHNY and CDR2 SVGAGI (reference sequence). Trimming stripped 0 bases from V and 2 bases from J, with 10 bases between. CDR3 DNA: TGTGCCAGCAGTTACTCGCTCGGGGGAAACACTGAAGCTTTCTTT. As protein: CASSYSLGGNTEAFF.

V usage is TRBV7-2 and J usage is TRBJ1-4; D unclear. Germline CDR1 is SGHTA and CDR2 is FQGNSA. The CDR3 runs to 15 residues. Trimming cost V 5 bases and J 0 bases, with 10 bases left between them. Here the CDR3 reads CASSPQRSTNEKLFF. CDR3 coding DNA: TGTGCCAGCAGCCCACAACGTTCAACTAATGAAAAACTGTTTTTT.

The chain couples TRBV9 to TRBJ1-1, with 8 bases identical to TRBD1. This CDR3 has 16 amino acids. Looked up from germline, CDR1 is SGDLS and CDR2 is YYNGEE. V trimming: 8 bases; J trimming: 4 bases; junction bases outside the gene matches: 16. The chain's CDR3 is CARGRQGAYRSTEAFF. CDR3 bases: TGTGCCAGAGGAAGGCAGGGGGCTTACCGGAGCACTGAAGCTTTCTTT.

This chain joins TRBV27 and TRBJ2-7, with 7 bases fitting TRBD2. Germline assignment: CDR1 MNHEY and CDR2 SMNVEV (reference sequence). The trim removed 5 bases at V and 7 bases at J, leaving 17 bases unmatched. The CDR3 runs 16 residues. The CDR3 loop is CASSPEGGAGAWEQYF. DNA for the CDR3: TGTGCCAGCAGTCCTGAGGGTGGGGCGGGAGCTTGGGAGCAGTACTTC.